In its sample, the clone carrying this T cell receptor beta chain was seen once. Original processing notes: Amplification with reference gene primers provided the estimates of nucleated cell counts. The assay was immunoSEQ multiplex PCR, and TCRdb's table has in-frame clones only and misses some. The V and J calls and clone size were taken over from that table, and D and trimming were inferred from the DNA. The repertoire holds around 280,000 clones, with 90% as singletons. This sample is part of a study of blood T cell repertoires in COVID-19. In germline, CDR1 is SGHAT, CDR2 FQNNGV. The CDR3 has 16 amino acids. With V trimmed by 5 bases and J by 1 base, 10 bases remained unmatched. Participants were aged about 18 to 90 years, lived in roughly 25 US areas, and enrolled virtually. Participants' reported clinical history set cohort assignment.

The chain couples TRBV11-2 to TRBJ1-1; 7 nucleotides line up with TRBD1. This clonotype originated in a woman younger than 35 with acute COVID-19. Sequenced material: PBMCs or T cells enriched from blood (not recorded which). CDR3 sequence reads: CASSATSGTANTEAFF. CDR3 DNA sequence: TGTGCCAGCAGCGCAACATCCGGGACAGCGAACACTGAAGCTTTCTTT.